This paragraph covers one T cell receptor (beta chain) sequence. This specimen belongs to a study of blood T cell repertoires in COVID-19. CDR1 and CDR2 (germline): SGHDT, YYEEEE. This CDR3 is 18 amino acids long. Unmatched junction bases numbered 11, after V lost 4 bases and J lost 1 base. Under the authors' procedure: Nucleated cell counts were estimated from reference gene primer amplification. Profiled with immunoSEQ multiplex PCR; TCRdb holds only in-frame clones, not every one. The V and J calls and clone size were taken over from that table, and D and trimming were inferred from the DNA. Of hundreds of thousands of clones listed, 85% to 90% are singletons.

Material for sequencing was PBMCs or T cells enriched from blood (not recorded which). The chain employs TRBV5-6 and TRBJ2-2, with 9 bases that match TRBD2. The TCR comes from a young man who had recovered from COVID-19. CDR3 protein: CASSVAGGLHKNTGELFF. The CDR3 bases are TGTGCCAGCAGCGTGGCGGGGGGGCTCCATAAGAACACCGGGGAGCTGTTTTTT.